This T cell receptor (beta chain) was captured by sequencing in a study of blood T cell repertoires in COVID-19. As for the study in general: COVID-19 samples collected from the United States, Italy and Spain covered acute and convalescent phases.

In assigning cohorts, the study relied on participant-reported clinical history. Two negative PCRs, clearance, or symptom resolution characterized the recovered Cohort 3 donors. As processed by the authors: Amplification of reference gene primers was used by the study to estimate nucleated cell counts. Repertoires were generated with immunoSEQ multiplex PCR, while TCRdb's copy carries only in-frame clones and drops some. V, J and clone size are taken as reported in that table, and D and trimming were inferred from the DNA itself. The table shows about 180,000 clones, with 70% to 85% occurring only once. Germline CDR1 KGHSH, CDR2 LQKENI. V shed 6 bases and J shed 1 base, with 15 bases lying between them. This CDR3 has 15 amino acids. This clone occurred once.

Sequenced sample: PBMCs or T cells enriched from blood (not recorded which). The chain uses TRBV18 and TRBJ2-5, with TRBD2 as a possible D gene (5 bases). The TCR sequence derives from a woman aged 50 to 65 who had recovered from COVID-19. The CDR3 region is CASSPRGPPQETQYF. The CDR3 DNA reads as TGTGCCAGCTCCCCCCGAGGGCCTCCCCAAGAGACCCAGTACTTC.